Listed below are T cell receptor beta chains from one sample, sequenced in a study of T-cell reconstitution after alpha-beta-depleted transplantation in children. TCRdb itself ran the PCR reads through MiXCR, one entry per CDR3 protein. Of about 490,000 distinct CDR3 sequences in the sample, 10% to 13% were seen once. The sample was PBMCs, taken before TCRalphabeta/CD19-depleted stem cell transplant. These receptors were obtained from a child under 10 years old with inherited bone marrow failure, due to receive a stem cell transplant. The CDR3 runs from the conserved cysteine through the conserved F or W. D genes are given only for firm matches. Some rows have no size entry. The others give once, few or many, or a class for an expanded clone.

size: few
length: 14
J: TRBJ2-3
D: NA
V: TRBV20-1
CDR3: CSARDRMGRDTQYF
DNA: TGCAGTGCTAGAGATCGGATGGGGAGAGATACGCAGTATTTT

size: many
length: 12
J: TRBJ2-7
D: TRBD1
V: TRBV10-2
CDR3: CASSEAGGEQYF
DNA: TGCGCCAGCAGTGAGGCAGGGGGCGAGCAGTACTTC

size: many
length: 14
J: TRBJ2-2
D: NA
V: TRBV20-1
CDR3: CSARQAKNTGELFF
DNA: TGCAGTGCTAGACAAGCAAAGAACACCGGGGAGCTGTTTTTT

size: NA
length: 15
J: TRBJ2-3
D: NA
V: TRBV7-2
CDR3: CASSRDGHSTDTQYF
DNA: TGTGCCAGCAGCCGGGACGGCCATAGCACAGATACGCAGTATTTT

size: many
length: 13
J: TRBJ1-1
D: NA
V: TRBV7-9
CDR3: CASSVGGWPEAFF
DNA: TGTGCCAGCAGCGTTGGAGGGTGGCCTGAAGCTTTCTTT

size: many
length: 15
J: TRBJ2-1
D: TRBD2
V: TRBV29-1
CDR3: CSVELGTSGSSEQFF
DNA: TGCAGCGTTGAATTAGGGACTAGCGGGAGCAGTGAGCAGTTCTTC

size: many
length: 15
J: TRBJ2-5
D: TRBD2
V: TRBV20-1
CDR3: CSARAAGGPAETQYF
DNA: TGCAGTGCTAGAGCGGCGGGAGGGCCGGCGGAGACCCAGTACTTC

size: few
length: 15
J: TRBJ2-7
D: NA
V: TRBV12-3/TRBV12-4
CDR3: CASSSGLGGYYEQYF
DNA: TGTGCCAGCAGTAGCGGACTAGGGGGATACTACGAGCAGTACTTC

size: few
length: 15
J: TRBJ2-7
D: NA
V: TRBV3-1
CDR3: CASSQGSRWAGEQYF
DNA: TGTGCCAGCAGCCAAGGTTCAAGATGGGCGGGCGAGCAGTACTTC

size: NA
length: 18
J: TRBJ2-1
D: TRBD2
V: TRBV5-5
CDR3: CASSLRPGLAVFYNEQFF
DNA: TGTGCCAGCAGCTTGAGACCGGGACTAGCGGTATTCTACAATGAGCAGTTCTTC

size: few
length: 15
J: TRBJ2-2
D: TRBD1
V: TRBV29-1
CDR3: CSVRTGGRNTGELFF
DNA: TGCAGCGTGAGGACAGGGGGCCGAAACACCGGGGAGCTGTTTTTT

size: few
length: 13
J: TRBJ2-5
D: NA
V: TRBV19
CDR3: CASSNLEGETQYF
DNA: TGTGCCAGTAGTAATTTGGAAGGAGAGACCCAGTACTTC

size: many
length: 20
J: TRBJ2-3
D: TRBD2
V: TRBV6-2/TRBV6-3
CDR3: CATVGYVLAGEAPSTDTQYF
DNA: TGTGCCACCGTAGGCTATGTTTTGGCGGGAGAAGCCCCTAGCACAGATACGCAGTATTTT

size: many
length: 15
J: TRBJ2-7
D: TRBD2
V: TRBV4-2
CDR3: CASSQEQAGGYEQYF
DNA: TGTGCCAGCAGCCAAGAACAGGCGGGAGGCTACGAGCAGTACTTC

size: few
length: 15
J: TRBJ2-1
D: TRBD1
V: TRBV24-1
CDR3: CATSAGTGHPYEQFF
DNA: TGTGCCACCAGTGCTGGGACAGGACATCCCTATGAGCAGTTCTTC

size: NA
length: 18
J: TRBJ2-2
D: TRBD2
V: TRBV12-5
CDR3: CASGLASGRAGSTGELFF
DNA: TGTGCTAGTGGTTTAGCCAGCGGGAGGGCCGGGAGCACCGGGGAGCTGTTTTTT

size: many
length: 16
J: TRBJ2-5
D: NA
V: TRBV5-1
CDR3: CASSLIPGRGEETQYF
DNA: TGCGCCAGCAGCCTGATCCCAGGGAGAGGAGAAGAGACCCAGTACTTC

size: many
length: 14
J: TRBJ2-7
D: NA
V: TRBV6-2/TRBV6-3
CDR3: CASSYSYPSYEQYF
DNA: TGTGCCAGCAGTTACTCTTACCCATCCTACGAGCAGTACTTC

size: many
length: 15
J: TRBJ2-5
D: NA
V: TRBV28
CDR3: CASSRGPSPQETQYF
DNA: TGTGCCAGCAGCCGGGGCCCCAGCCCCCAAGAGACCCAGTACTTC

size: many
length: 21
J: TRBJ2-1
D: TRBD2
V: TRBV5-1
CDR3: CASSLEPELAGLVYSYNEQFF
DNA: TGCGCCAGCAGCTTGGAGCCGGAACTAGCGGGACTTGTATACTCCTACAATGAGCAGTTCTTC

size: many
length: 14
J: TRBJ2-2
D: TRBD2
V: TRBV20-1
CDR3: CSAMGGPVTGELFF
DNA: TGCAGTGCGATGGGAGGGCCGGTCACCGGGGAGCTGTTTTTT

size: few
length: 14
J: TRBJ1-1
D: NA
V: TRBV29-1
CDR3: CSVVSGKEDTEAFF
DNA: TGCAGCGTTGTCTCCGGGAAAGAGGACACTGAAGCTTTCTTT

size: many
length: 15
J: TRBJ2-1
D: NA
V: TRBV12-3/TRBV12-4
CDR3: CASRPGLHSYNEQFF
DNA: TGTGCCAGCAGACCGGGACTCCACTCCTACAATGAGCAGTTCTTC

size: NA
length: 17
J: TRBJ2-3
D: NA
V: TRBV7-2
CDR3: CASSSPTLADGTDTQYF
DNA: TGTGCCAGCAGCTCCCCTACATTGGCGGATGGCACAGATACGCAGTATTTT

size: NA
length: 14
J: TRBJ2-5
D: NA
V: TRBV7-8
CDR3: CASSFRDLGETHYF
DNA: TGTGCCAGCAGCTTCCGGGACTTGGGAGAGACCCATTACTTC

size: few
length: 16
J: TRBJ2-1
D: TRBD2
V: TRBV12-3/TRBV12-4
CDR3: CASSLVWASGDNEQFF
DNA: TGTGCCAGCAGTTTAGTATGGGCTAGCGGGGACAATGAGCAGTTCTTC

size: many
length: 14
J: TRBJ2-7
D: TRBD2
V: TRBV15
CDR3: CATRGTSEAAEQYF
DNA: TGTGCCACCCGGGGGACTAGCGAAGCCGCCGAGCAGTACTTC

size: NA
length: 16
J: TRBJ2-5
D: NA
V: TRBV20-1
CDR3: CSASLPGWQEEETQYF
DNA: TGCAGTGCTAGTCTCCCGGGTTGGCAGGAGGAAGAGACCCAGTACTTC

size: many
length: 17
J: TRBJ2-5
D: TRBD2
V: TRBV24-1
CDR3: CATSDSYGTSGQETQYF
DNA: TGTGCCACCAGTGATTCCTACGGGACTAGCGGGCAAGAGACCCAGTACTTC

size: NA
length: 18
J: TRBJ2-7
D: TRBD2
V: TRBV3-1
CDR3: CASSQDQLARDYPYEQYF
DNA: TGTGCCAGCAGCCAAGATCAACTCGCCAGGGACTACCCCTACGAGCAGTACTTC

size: NA
length: 15
J: TRBJ1-3
D: TRBD1
V: TRBV15
CDR3: CATSRLEDRPNTIYF
DNA: TGTGCCACCAGCAGACTGGAGGACAGGCCTAACACCATATATTTT

size: few
length: 17
J: TRBJ2-1
D: TRBD1
V: TRBV11-2
CDR3: CASSLGLSRGLSNEQFF
DNA: TGTGCCAGCAGCTTAGGTCTCAGCAGGGGGCTAAGCAATGAGCAGTTCTTC